The entry below describes one TCR beta chain. What this receptor recognizes is not known. No qualities accompany the bases; no much larger clone lies one base away. Peripheral blood CD8+ and CD4+ T cells from healthy donors, Susac syndrome patients and multiple sclerosis patients were profiled using high-throughput TCR beta sequencing. Healthy donors were age- and sex-matched controls. Bulk CD8+ and CD4+ T cells were purified by magnetic negative isolation, whereas CD8+ TEMRA cells were enriched by FACS. Blood was collected in EDTA tubes and processed within 24 hours, with PBMCs isolated through density gradient centrifugation. PBMCs destined for TCR sequencing were cryopreserved in liquid nitrogen and later thawed in a 37 °C water bath. The sorted or isolated CD4+, CD8+ and CD8+ TEMRA cells had a purity of 90% or higher. RNA was extracted with the RNeasy kit and roughly 0.45 to 1 ug was reverse transcribed using random hexamers. The immunoSEQ multiplex PCR assay, which covers 54 Vbeta and 13 Jbeta segments, was used to amplify TCR beta CDR3 regions. PCR amplification bias was corrected by using a synthetic template baseline for primer optimization and computational correction. Per the original workflow: Reads were assigned to V, D and J genes according to IMGT and analyzed in immunoSEQ Analyzer, with only productive sequences retained. To calculate clonality, Shannon entropy was normalized by log2 of the number of productive unique sequences and then subtracted from one. Public and private clones were assessed among the 100 most prevalent clones of each patient and control. Clones were defined as Susac-specific if absent from the healthy and MS cohorts, from over a thousand published viral clones and from other ImmuneACCESS disease sequences. The public reads were quality trimmed at Q25 with fastp and then assembled into clones with MiXCR by TCRdb, keeping productive beta chains. Under each unique CDR3 protein, matching rows form one entry showing the most common genes and DNA. None of the V and J calls come from the authors' own analysis; TCRdb made them. The sample table lists more than 65,000 distinct CDR3 sequences, approximately 95% of them with a count of one. About 0.25% of the sample rests with the top ten.

This sample stems from a study of CD8 T cells in Susac syndrome (dated by TCRdb to the late 2010s). Regarding the study in general: Whether CD8+ T cell activation and differentiation in Susac syndrome was antigen driven was tested using repertoire sequencing. CD8+ T cell repertoire clonality was compared between about a dozen healthy donors, some 14 Susac syndrome patients and around 16 multiple sclerosis patients.

Findings and caveats that apply to the study as a whole: The TCR sequencing and HLA analysis was acknowledged to have included a relatively small number of individuals.

V lost 2 bases and J lost 6 bases; the stretch between them is 8 bases long. Taken from cysteine to phenylalanine, the CDR3 has 12 residues. The CDR3 DNA has 36 bases and is translated from base 1. CDR1 and CDR2 were assigned from the germline V gene as SGHDT and YYEEEE. The rearrangement joined TRBV5-6 to TRBJ1-1, with no confident D gene call. Sequenced: CD8+ T cells from PBMCs. The origin of this receptor is a human donor in good health. The nucleotides read TGTGCCAGCAGCTTAGTCTCCGCTGAAGCTTTCTTT. The resulting protein is CASSLVSAEAFF.